A single sample gave rise to the 10 T cell receptor beta chains below, sequenced in a study of blood T cells in healthy people across ages. Through a sample-barcoded 5' primer and a J-beta primer mix, a second PCR was run for roughly 6 to 12 cycles. TCRdb re-called the 5' RACE reads through MiXCR, storing one row per CDR3 protein. The sample consists of about 1.5 million distinct CDR3 sequences, roughly 43% of them appearing once. Source material: blood. These receptors were collected from a woman under 30 in good health.

The rearrangement links TRBV20-1 to TRBJ2-1, with 8 positions matching TRBD1. V lost 6 bases, J lost 9 bases, and 16 bases stayed unmatched. The germline gives CDR1 DFQATT, CDR2 SNEGSKA (reference sequence). This CDR3 comprises 15 residues. The CDR3 loop reads CSATRGQALGGEQFF. In nucleotides, the CDR3 is TGCAGTGCAACAAGGGGACAGGCTTTGGGCGGTGAGCAGTTCTTC.

This clonotype was found a few times. This rearrangement joins TRBV7-9 to TRBJ1-4; perhaps TRBD1 as D (5 bases). V lost 5 bases, J lost 6 bases, and 16 bases lay in between. In germline, CDR1 is SEHNR, CDR2 FQNEAQ (reference sequence). CDR3 size: 15 residues. The CDR3 region has the DNA TGTGCCAGCAGCGGAGACAGCACTGCCCATGAAAAACTGTTTTTT. It encodes CASSGDSTAHEKLFF.

In this sample, this clonotype turned up a few times. CDR3 residues: CASSQTVGTEAFF. The DNA for the CDR3 is TGTGCCAGTAGCCAAACAGTAGGGACTGAAGCTTTCTTT. J is TRBJ1-1 and V is TRBV19; D is uncertain. CDR1 and CDR2 (germline): LNHDA, SQIVND (reference sequence). The CDR3 runs 13 residues. Trimming took off 6 bases at V and 5 bases at J, with 13 bases between the two ends.

This clonotype was found many times. V and J are TRBV20-1 and TRBJ1-1; TRBD1 agrees at 8 bases. Germline trimming cut 1 base from V and 1 base from J; bases unmatched to any gene: 5. The CDR3 is 15 residues long. Per the germline V gene, CDR1 is DFQATT and CDR2 is SNEGSKA (reference sequence). Written as DNA, the CDR3 is TGCAGTGCTAGAGCCGCCGACAGGGGGAACACTGAAGCTTTCTTT. Protein sequence: CSARAADRGNTEAFF.

The J gene is TRBJ2-1, the V gene TRBV5-1; either TRBD1 or TRBD2 may fit D (5 bases each). The ends were cut back, 8 bases at V and 12 bases at J, with 21 bases in the middle. CDR3 length equals 13 residues. Germline V gene data show CDR1 as SGHRS and CDR2 as YFSETQ. Here the CDR3 DNA reads TGCGCCAGTAAAGCGGAAGGGGCTTGGGGGCAGTTCTTC. Translating it yields CASKAEGAWGQFF.

This clonotype has just a few counts. The chain couples TRBV13 to TRBJ1-1; D call uncertain. The germline CDR1 and CDR2 sequences are PRHDT and FYEKMQ (reference sequence). V was clipped by 5 bases and J by 2 bases, with 15 bases between them. This CDR3 is 15 amino acids long. The CDR3 bases are TGTGCCAGCAGCGGATTAGGAGGGCCCAACACTGAAGCTTTCTTT. Amino acids: CASSGLGGPNTEAFF.

This clonotype was detected many times. CDR3 coding DNA: TGCGCCAGCCTCCATTTACGAGGGAGGGTCAGCGAGCAGTACTTC. As protein: CASLHLRGRVSEQYF. The chain joins TRBV4-3 to TRBJ2-7, with 7 bases that match TRBD2. After removal of 8 bases from V and 6 bases from J, the junction contained 16 bases not matched to a gene. Germline CDR1 reads LGHNA; CDR2 reads YSLEER. The CDR3 spans 15 residues.

The chain employs TRBV27 and TRBJ1-1; D is ambiguous. Between the trimmed V and J ends, which lost 3 bases and 4 bases, there was a span of 18 bases. Per the germline V gene, CDR1 is MNHEY and CDR2 is SMNVEV (reference sequence). This CDR3 has 16 residues. This CDR3 is CASSLDPQSPLTEAFF. The CDR3 DNA reads TGTGCCAGCAGTTTGGACCCCCAGAGCCCGCTCACTGAAGCTTTCTTT.

V and J are TRBV2 and TRBJ1-4, with D possibly being TRBD1 (5 bases). With 8 bases removed from V and 5 bases from J, the gap between germline ends came to 12 bases. The germline CDR1 and CDR2 sequences are SNHLY and FYNNEI. The CDR3 contains 13 residues. CDR3 loop: CASAGTGNEKLFF. CDR3 DNA: TGTGCCAGCGCCGGGACGGGGAATGAAAAACTGTTTTTT.

This clonotype showed up many times. The chain couples TRBV29-1 to TRBJ2-7; D may correspond to TRBD1 or TRBD2 (5 bases each). This CDR3 has 15 amino acids. Germline loops: CDR1 SQVTM, CDR2 ANQGSEA. V was trimmed by 6 bases and J by 3 bases, leaving 21 bases between them. Written as DNA, the CDR3 is TGCAGCGTGGGTGGGACGGCAAGAGAGAACTACGAGCAGTACTTC. It codes for CSVGGTARENYEQYF.